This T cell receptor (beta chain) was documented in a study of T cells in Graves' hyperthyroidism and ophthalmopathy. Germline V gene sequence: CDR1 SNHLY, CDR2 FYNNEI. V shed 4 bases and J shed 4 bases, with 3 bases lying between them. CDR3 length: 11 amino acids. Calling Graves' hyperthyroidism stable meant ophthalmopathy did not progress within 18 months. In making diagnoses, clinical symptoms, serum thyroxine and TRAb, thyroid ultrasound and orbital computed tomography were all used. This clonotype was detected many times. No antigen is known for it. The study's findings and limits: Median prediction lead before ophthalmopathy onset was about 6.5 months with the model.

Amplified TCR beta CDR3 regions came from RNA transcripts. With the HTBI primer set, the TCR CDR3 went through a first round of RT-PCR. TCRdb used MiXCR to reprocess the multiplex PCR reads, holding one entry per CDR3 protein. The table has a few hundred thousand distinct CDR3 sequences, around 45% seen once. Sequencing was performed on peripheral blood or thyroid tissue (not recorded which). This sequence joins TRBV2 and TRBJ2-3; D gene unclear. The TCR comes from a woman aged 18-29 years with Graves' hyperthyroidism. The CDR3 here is CASSVADTQYF. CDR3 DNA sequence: TGTGCCAGCAGTGTGGCAGATACGCAGTATTTT.